These 13 T cell receptor beta chains were sequenced from one sample in a study of T cell responses to AZD1222 COVID-19 vaccine. Assay used: immunoSEQ multiplex PCR; TCRdb lists only in-frame clones, some missing. Of 100,000 to 150,000 clones in the sample, 65% to 90% were seen once. The source material was peripheral blood, sampled on day 0 of AZD1222 vaccination. The receptors were gathered from an adult in good health.

The chain uses TRBV6-2 or TRBV6-3 and TRBJ1-1; 7 bases line up with TRBD1. J lost 1 base, V lost 4 bases, and 12 bases had no gene match. This CDR3 spans 17 amino acids. Germline CDR1 and CDR2: MNHEY and SVGEGT. The CDR3 DNA sequence: TGTGCCAGCAGTTCGCGGAGACAGGGCTGGGCGAACACTGAAGCTTTCTTT. Translating it yields CASSSRRQGWANTEAFF.

CDR3 in amino acids: CASSPGYTEAFF. CDR3 nucleotides: TGTGCCAGCAGCCCCGGGTACACTGAAGCTTTCTTT. The chain recombines TRBV11-2 with TRBJ1-1, with D unresolved. Looked up from germline, CDR1 is SGHAT and CDR2 is FQNNGV. The CDR3 contains 12 residues. Trimming took off 5 bases at V and 3 bases at J, with 7 bases between the two ends.

V is TRBV2 and J is TRBJ2-2, with D possibly being TRBD2 (5 bases). The CDR3 sequence is 15 residues long. Trimming left V 9 bases short and J 1 base short, with 15 bases between. Germline V CDR1 and CDR2: SNHLY, FYNNEI. Here the CDR3 DNA reads TGTGCCAGTTTTCCTGGACTGGGGAACACCGGGGAGCTGTTTTTT. It codes for CASFPGLGNTGELFF.

The chain couples TRBV4-3 to TRBJ1-2; possibly TRBD1 for D (6 bases). Germline V lookup: CDR1 LGHNA, CDR2 YSLEER. The V gene lost 0 bases and the J gene lost 4 bases, with 12 bases spanning the gap. The CDR3 contains 15 residues. CDR3 sequence reads: CASSQEGAISYGYTF. The CDR3 region has the DNA TGCGCCAGCAGCCAAGAGGGGGCCATCAGCTATGGCTACACCTTC.

This chain connects TRBV19 to TRBJ2-1; possibly TRBD2 for D (7 bases). CDR1 is LNHDA and CDR2 is SQIVND in the germline V gene (reference sequence). V was pared by 5 bases and J by 4 bases, with 15 bases between. The CDR3 is 15 amino acids. The CDR3 DNA reads as TGTGCCAGTAGTCTGGTGAGGGGGGGATACAATGAGCAGTTCTTC. This gives the protein CASSLVRGGYNEQFF.

The chain carries TRBV9 and TRBJ2-1; D tentatively reads TRBD1 or TRBD2 (5 bases each). The CDR3 consists of 16 residues. V dropped 0 bases and J dropped 2 bases, with 12 bases sitting between them. Germline assignment: CDR1 SGDLS and CDR2 YYNGEE. The CDR3 sequence: CASSVAGGPTYNEQFF. CDR3 in DNA: TGTGCCAGCAGCGTAGCTGGGGGACCCACCTACAATGAGCAGTTCTTC.

This clone turned up a few times. The chain is built from TRBV4-2 and TRBJ1-2; tentative D call: TRBD1 (5 bases). This CDR3 is 17 amino acids long. From germline, CDR1 is LGHNA and CDR2 YNFKEQ. Trimming stripped 0 bases from V and 4 bases from J, with 18 bases between. CDR3 residues: CASSQDLRVDSLYGYTF. Here the CDR3 DNA reads TGTGCCAGCAGCCAAGATTTAAGAGTCGACAGCCTCTATGGCTACACCTTC.

The rearrangement uses TRBV7-2 and TRBJ1-1; D is uncertain. The CDR3 extends over 13 amino acids. Deletions cut 3 bases from V and 7 bases from J, with 12 bases between. The germline V gene encodes CDR1 SGHTA and CDR2 FQGNSA. The CDR3 spells CASSFSERSEAFF. The CDR3 region has the DNA TGTGCCAGCAGCTTTAGCGAACGGAGTGAAGCTTTCTTT.

V usage is TRBV4-3 and J usage is TRBJ2-7, with D perhaps matching TRBD1 or TRBD2 (6 bases each). Germline V gene data show CDR1 as LGHNA and CDR2 as YSLEER. The V end was cut by 1 base, the J end by 2 bases, with 15 bases between. This CDR3 has 16 amino acids. CDR3 sequence: CASSQGSGDTTYEQYF. The DNA of the CDR3 is TGCGCCAGCAGCCAAGGCTCGGGGGACACGACCTACGAGCAGTACTTC.

The V and J genes are TRBV15 and TRBJ2-2, with D unclear. From germline, CDR1 is LNHNV and CDR2 YYDKDF (reference sequence). The CDR3 has 15 amino acids. V was cut by 4 bases and J by 6 bases, with 15 bases left in between. The CDR3 region is CATSTPLGHPGELFF. The CDR3 DNA reads TGTGCCACCAGCACCCCCCTAGGGCACCCCGGGGAGCTGTTTTTT.

The rearrangement links TRBV4-1 to TRBJ1-2; D ambiguous. V lost 2 bases and J 7 bases, leaving 11 bases between the germline ends. The germline V gene has CDR1 MGHRA and CDR2 YSYEKL. CDR3 size: 13 residues. CDR3 protein: CASSQLWESGYTF. The CDR3 DNA is TGCGCCAGCAGCCAACTATGGGAATCTGGCTACACCTTC.

The chain's CDR3 is CASSTLRYTEAFF. The CDR3 region has the DNA TGTGCCAGCAGCACCCTCAGATACACTGAAGCTTTCTTT. The V and J genes are TRBV28 and TRBJ1-1; D unresolved. Trimming shortened V by 6 bases and J by 3 bases, and 11 bases separated the two germline ends. CDR3 length equals 13 residues. Germline-derived CDR1 and CDR2 are MDHEN and SYDVKM.

The chain couples TRBV3-1 (or the pseudogene TRBV3-2) to TRBJ2-7; no clear D. The ends were cut back, 4 bases at V and 3 bases at J, with 13 bases in the middle. The CDR3 totals 14 residues. Germline CDR1 LGHDT, CDR2 YNNKEL (reference sequence). CDR3 DNA sequence: TGTGCCAGCAGCCCAACCCTTTACAGCTACGAGCAGTACTTC. Its protein product is CASSPTLYSYEQYF.